Below are 8 T cell receptor beta chains sequenced from a single sample in a study of siplizumab effects on memory and regulatory T cells. The table came from immunoSEQ multiplex PCR; TCRdb's copy has only in-frame clones and leaves some out. The data show approximately 100,000 clones, with more than 90% seen just once and roughly 2.5% held by the top ten. The sequenced material came from CD4+ T cells sorted from blood. Source of these receptors: a human donor in good health. Some clones in this sample may be carry-over from other donors' samples.

The rearrangement uses TRBV27 and TRBJ2-7, with 7 bases aligning to TRBD2. The CDR3 spans 14 residues. The germline gives CDR1 MNHEY, CDR2 SMNVEV (reference sequence). Germline trimming cut 3 bases from V and 4 bases from J; bases unmatched to any gene: 6. The CDR3 here is CASSLGGRGYEQYF. The CDR3 bases are TGTGCCAGCAGTTTGGGCGGGAGAGGGTACGAGCAGTACTTC.

About this clone: Here the CDR3 omits its conserved ending phenylalanine or tryptophan, so a read error is the likely source. The DNA is left out, because the CDR3 cannot be placed on it with certainty; the CDR3 is given as TCRdb lists it. J is TRBJ1-2 and V is TRBV5-1. The germline V gene has CDR1 SGHRS and CDR2 YFSETQ. The CDR3 spans 15 residues, counting both ends. This chain's CDR3 is CASSPGAVGQPSHFA.

V and J are TRBV7-2 and TRBJ1-5; a weak D match, TRBD1 (6 bases). The CDR3 is 13 residues long. V lost 5 bases, J lost 7 bases, and 12 bases lay in between. Per germline, CDR1 SGHTA and CDR2 FQGNSA. The CDR3 DNA sequence: TGTGCCAGCAGCAGCTGGGGGCGACAGCCCCAGCATTTT. Residues: CASSSWGRQPQHF.

The chain combines TRBV2 with TRBJ2-7; D is undetermined. Germline CDR1 reads SNHLY; CDR2 reads FYNNEI. Trimming stripped 10 bases from V and 0 bases from J, with 13 bases between. This CDR3 has 13 amino acids. The CDR3: CATTDMSSYEQYF. CDR3 bases: TGTGCCACCACAGATATGAGCTCCTACGAGCAGTACTTC.

The genes are TRBV5-1 and TRBJ1-1; 10 nucleotides match TRBD1. Per the germline V gene, CDR1 is SGHRS and CDR2 is YFSETQ. The CDR3 runs to 17 residues. V dropped 4 bases and J dropped 3; count of bases not matched to a gene: 12. The CDR3 DNA follows: TGCGCCAGCAGCCTAAGGACAGGGGGTATTGAGGACACTGAAGCTTTCTTT. This sequence encodes CASSLRTGGIEDTEAFF.

The J gene is TRBJ2-7, the V gene TRBV5-1, with D uncertain. Trimming took 1 base from V and 2 from J, leaving 10 bases between them. Germline V gives CDR1 SGHRS, CDR2 YFSETQ. The CDR3 sequence is 14 residues long. CDR3 sequence (DNA): TGCGCCAGCAGCTTGAGTGCTAGGACCTACGAGCAGTACTTC. Its translation: CASSLSARTYEQYF.

This clone has more than one count but fewer than ten. This chain uses TRBV11-3 with TRBJ2-5; TRBD1 agrees at 7 bases. This CDR3 is built from 13 residues. CDR1 is SGHNT and CDR2 is YENEEA in the germline V gene. Trimming removed 1 base from V and 4 bases from J; junction bases left unmatched: 0. CDR3 DNA: TGTGCCAGCAGCTTAGGGGACAGAGAGACCCAGTACTTC. Protein sequence: CASSLGDRETQYF.

This clone was counted a few times. The V gene is TRBV18, the J gene TRBJ1-2; TRBD1 matches 10 bases. With V trimmed by 0 bases and J by 5 bases, 3 bases remained unmatched. Germline lookup yields CDR1 KGHSH and CDR2 LQKENI. The CDR3 extends over 15 amino acids. CDR3 in amino acids: CASSPPTGGRYGYTF. For the CDR3, the DNA is TGTGCCAGCTCACCACCGACAGGGGGCCGGTATGGCTACACCTTC.